The rows below give T cell receptor beta chains drawn from one sample of a study of CD8 T cells in ankylosing spondylitis. One entry per CDR3 protein results from TCRdb running MiXCR on the 5' RACE reads. The table shows roughly 150,000 distinct CDR3 sequences, with under 35% occurring only once. The sequenced sample consisted of synovial fluid, either unsorted or a sorted T cell fraction (not recorded which). The receptors originated from a male donor with ankylosing spondylitis. The CDR3 runs from the conserved cysteine through the conserved F or W. The order of the fields is J gene, V gene, D gene, clone size, CDR3 protein, CDR3 DNA. The D gene is left open where the match is weak. A clone size is listed for some rows: how often the clone was seen (once, few, many), or a class if it is expanded.

j_gene: TRBJ1-2
v_gene: TRBV6-5
d_gene: NA
abundance: NA
CDR3aa: CASSYSMRNGYTF
CDR3nt: TGTGCCAGCAGTTACTCGATGAGGAATGGCTACACCTTC

j_gene: TRBJ1-5
v_gene: TRBV5-1
d_gene: NA
abundance: many
CDR3aa: CASSLTGNSNQPQHF
CDR3nt: TGCGCCAGCAGCTTGACAGGGAATAGCAATCAGCCCCAGCATTTT

j_gene: TRBJ2-1
v_gene: TRBV7-8
d_gene: TRBD2
abundance: few
CDR3aa: CASSLTSAYNEQFF
CDR3nt: TGTGCCAGCAGCCTGACTAGCGCCTACAATGAGCAGTTCTTC

j_gene: TRBJ2-3
v_gene: TRBV5-4
d_gene: NA
abundance: NA
CDR3aa: CASSKGADTDTQYF
CDR3nt: TGTGCCAGCAGCAAGGGAGCCGACACAGATACGCAGTATTTT

j_gene: TRBJ2-3
v_gene: TRBV28
d_gene: NA
abundance: many
CDR3aa: CASSFVSPGSSTDTQYF
CDR3nt: TGTGCCAGCAGTTTTGTCTCACCGGGCAGCTCCACAGATACGCAGTATTTT

j_gene: TRBJ2-1
v_gene: TRBV6-6
d_gene: NA
abundance: many
CDR3aa: CASREYYEQFF
CDR3nt: TGTGCCAGCAGGGAGTACTATGAGCAGTTCTTC

j_gene: TRBJ2-7
v_gene: TRBV20-1
d_gene: NA
abundance: many
CDR3aa: CSASPSIGQGSYEQYF
CDR3nt: TGCAGTGCCTCACCATCCATCGGGCAGGGAAGCTACGAGCAGTACTTC

j_gene: TRBJ2-7
v_gene: TRBV28
d_gene: NA
abundance: NA
CDR3aa: CASRTSGTTYEQYF
CDR3nt: TGTGCCAGCAGGACCTCCGGGACCACCTACGAGCAGTACTTC

j_gene: TRBJ1-6
v_gene: TRBV20-1
d_gene: NA
abundance: many
CDR3aa: CSANPPGSYNSPLHF
CDR3nt: TGCAGTGCTAACCCGCCCGGCAGCTATAATTCACCCCTCCACTTT

j_gene: TRBJ1-4
v_gene: TRBV3-1
d_gene: NA
abundance: NA
CDR3aa: CASSQDRAEKLFF
CDR3nt: TGTGCCAGCAGCCAAGACAGGGCTGAAAAACTGTTTTTT

j_gene: TRBJ2-7
v_gene: TRBV12-3/TRBV12-4
d_gene: NA
abundance: NA
CDR3aa: CASSYRTNYEQYF
CDR3nt: TGTGCCAGCAGTTACCGGACCAACTACGAGCAGTACTTC

j_gene: TRBJ2-2
v_gene: TRBV12-3/TRBV12-4
d_gene: TRBD1
abundance: once
CDR3aa: CASSFQGAAGELFF
CDR3nt: TGTGCCAGCAGTTTTCAGGGGGCGGCCGGGGAGCTGTTTTTT

j_gene: TRBJ1-6
v_gene: TRBV20-1
d_gene: TRBD1
abundance: NA
CDR3aa: CSARAGQGEFSPLHF
CDR3nt: TGCAGTGCTAGGGCCGGACAGGGGGAATTTTCACCCCTCCACTTT

j_gene: TRBJ1-4
v_gene: TRBV6-2/TRBV6-3
d_gene: NA
abundance: NA
CDR3aa: CASRRGTGTTNEKLFF
CDR3nt: TGTGCCAGCAGGCGCGGAACAGGGACAACTAATGAAAAACTGTTTTTT

j_gene: TRBJ2-7
v_gene: TRBV3-1
d_gene: NA
abundance: many
CDR3aa: CASSQDGPYEQYF
CDR3nt: TGTGCCAGCAGCCAAGACGGGCCCTACGAGCAGTACTTC

j_gene: TRBJ2-3
v_gene: TRBV9
d_gene: NA
abundance: few
CDR3aa: CASSVGTIQSTDTQYF
CDR3nt: TGTGCCAGCAGCGTAGGCACCATTCAGAGCACAGATACGCAGTATTTT

j_gene: TRBJ2-7
v_gene: TRBV3-1
d_gene: NA
abundance: NA
CDR3aa: CASSPYHLYEQYF
CDR3nt: TGTGCCAGCAGCCCGTACCACCTCTACGAGCAGTACTTC

j_gene: TRBJ2-5
v_gene: TRBV7-2
d_gene: NA
abundance: few
CDR3aa: CASSFVGASQETQYF
CDR3nt: TGTGCCAGCAGCTTCGTCGGGGCTTCCCAAGAGACCCAGTACTTC

j_gene: TRBJ1-2
v_gene: TRBV7-9
d_gene: TRBD1
abundance: NA
CDR3aa: CASSPRGQALSLSGYTF
CDR3nt: TGTGCCAGCAGCCCTAGGGGACAGGCCCTCTCCTTGAGTGGCTACACCTTC

j_gene: TRBJ1-2
v_gene: TRBV6-2/TRBV6-3
d_gene: NA
abundance: few
CDR3aa: CASSYGTANYGYTF
CDR3nt: TGTGCCAGCAGTTACGGTACAGCTAACTATGGCTACACCTTC

j_gene: TRBJ1-1
v_gene: TRBV7-6
d_gene: NA
abundance: NA
CDR3aa: CASSLLGRTNTEAFF
CDR3nt: TGTGCCAGCAGCCTATTAGGTCGGACGAACACTGAAGCTTTCTTT

j_gene: TRBJ1-3
v_gene: TRBV20-1
d_gene: NA
abundance: NA
CDR3aa: CSARSRSSGNTIYF
CDR3nt: TGCAGTGCAAGATCTAGGAGCTCTGGGAACACCATATATTTT

j_gene: TRBJ1-6
v_gene: TRBV2
d_gene: NA
abundance: few
CDR3aa: CASSESSSYNSPLHF
CDR3nt: TGTGCCAGCAGTGAGTCAAGCTCCTATAATTCACCCCTCCACTTT

j_gene: TRBJ2-2
v_gene: TRBV12-3/TRBV12-4
d_gene: NA
abundance: few
CDR3aa: CASTPFGLMNTGELFF
CDR3nt: TGTGCCAGCACCCCGTTTGGGCTAATGAACACCGGGGAGCTGTTTTTT

j_gene: TRBJ2-1
v_gene: TRBV27
d_gene: TRBD2
abundance: NA
CDR3aa: CTSSLIRGGREWDFYNEQFF
CDR3nt: TGCACCAGCAGTTTAATTCGGGGGGGACGAGAATGGGACTTTTACAATGAGCAGTTCTTC

j_gene: TRBJ2-2
v_gene: TRBV20-1
d_gene: NA
abundance: many
CDR3aa: CSATKGHQNTGELFF
CDR3nt: TGCAGTGCCACTAAGGGACACCAGAACACCGGGGAGCTGTTTTTT

j_gene: TRBJ1-2
v_gene: TRBV20-1
d_gene: NA
abundance: many
CDR3aa: CSAASSGTNYGYTF
CDR3nt: TGCAGTGCTGCTTCTTCCGGGACTAACTATGGCTACACCTTC

j_gene: TRBJ2-3
v_gene: TRBV2
d_gene: NA
abundance: NA
CDR3aa: CASREVGEVQYF
CDR3nt: TGTGCCAGCAGAGAAGTGGGCGAAGTGCAGTATTTT

j_gene: TRBJ1-3
v_gene: TRBV5-5
d_gene: NA
abundance: NA
CDR3aa: CASSKQDTGNTIYF
CDR3nt: TGTGCCAGCAGCAAGCAGGATACTGGAAACACCATATATTTT

j_gene: TRBJ2-1
v_gene: TRBV5-1
d_gene: TRBD2
abundance: many
CDR3aa: CASSLHPGLGADEQFF
CDR3nt: TGCGCCAGCAGCTTACACCCGGGACTAGGGGCGGATGAGCAGTTCTTC

j_gene: TRBJ2-1
v_gene: TRBV4-2
d_gene: NA
abundance: few
CDR3aa: CASSQDPTSRSYNEQFF
CDR3nt: TGTGCCAGCAGCCAAGACCCTACTAGCAGGTCCTACAATGAGCAGTTCTTC

j_gene: TRBJ1-5
v_gene: TRBV20-1
d_gene: NA
abundance: few
CDR3aa: CSASLTLTRGQDNQPQHF
CDR3nt: TGCAGTGCTAGCCTTACTCTGACTCGGGGCCAGGACAATCAGCCCCAGCATTTT

j_gene: TRBJ2-3
v_gene: TRBV10-3
d_gene: NA
abundance: few
CDR3aa: CATGRETDTQYF
CDR3nt: TGTGCCACCGGGAGAGAAACAGATACGCAGTATTTT

j_gene: TRBJ1-3
v_gene: TRBV4-2
d_gene: NA
abundance: many
CDR3aa: CASSREGDSGNTIYF
CDR3nt: TGTGCCAGCAGCCGGGAGGGGGACTCTGGAAACACCATATATTTT

j_gene: TRBJ1-6
v_gene: TRBV2
d_gene: TRBD1
abundance: NA
CDR3aa: CASSSWDRVNSPLHF
CDR3nt: TGTGCCAGCAGTAGCTGGGACAGGGTAAATTCACCCCTCCACTTT

j_gene: TRBJ1-1
v_gene: TRBV2
d_gene: NA
abundance: NA
CDR3aa: CASSPGWVMNTEAFF
CDR3nt: TGTGCCAGCAGCCCTGGTTGGGTGATGAACACTGAAGCTTTCTTT

j_gene: TRBJ2-1
v_gene: TRBV7-2
d_gene: TRBD2
abundance: NA
CDR3aa: CASSLTGTSGSYNEQFF
CDR3nt: TGTGCCAGCAGCTTGACCGGGACTAGCGGGAGCTACAATGAGCAGTTCTTC

j_gene: TRBJ2-1
v_gene: TRBV20-1
d_gene: NA
abundance: NA
CDR3aa: CSARDTGLPHEQFF
CDR3nt: TGCAGTGCTAGAGATACGGGACTCCCGCATGAGCAGTTCTTC

j_gene: TRBJ2-5
v_gene: TRBV10-3
d_gene: TRBD1
abundance: few
CDR3aa: CATKLDRVETQYF
CDR3nt: TGTGCCACCAAATTAGACAGGGTCGAGACCCAGTACTTC

j_gene: TRBJ2-1
v_gene: TRBV5-1
d_gene: TRBD2
abundance: few
CDR3aa: CASRPLGGRGNEQFF
CDR3nt: TGCGCCAGCAGACCATTGGGGGGGAGAGGCAATGAGCAGTTCTTC

j_gene: TRBJ2-2
v_gene: TRBV29-1
d_gene: TRBD1
abundance: many
CDR3aa: CSVGQGAGELFF
CDR3nt: TGCAGCGTTGGACAGGGGGCCGGGGAGCTGTTTTTT

j_gene: TRBJ2-7
v_gene: TRBV3-1
d_gene: NA
abundance: NA
CDR3aa: CASSPGGYEQYF
CDR3nt: TGTGCCAGCAGCCCCGGGGGATACGAGCAGTACTTC

j_gene: TRBJ2-4
v_gene: TRBV20-1
d_gene: NA
abundance: NA
CDR3aa: CSALGSVAKNIQYF
CDR3nt: TGCAGCGCCCTGGGGTCCGTAGCCAAAAACATTCAGTACTTC

j_gene: TRBJ2-7
v_gene: TRBV20-1
d_gene: TRBD1
abundance: many
CDR3aa: CSARDRDRGTYEQYF
CDR3nt: TGCAGTGCTAGAGATCGGGACAGGGGGACCTACGAGCAGTACTTC

j_gene: TRBJ2-7
v_gene: TRBV7-2
d_gene: NA
abundance: NA
CDR3aa: CASSSNPLDEQYF
CDR3nt: TGTGCCAGCAGCTCCAACCCTCTGGACGAGCAGTACTTC

j_gene: TRBJ2-7
v_gene: TRBV3-1
d_gene: NA
abundance: many
CDR3aa: CASSETGFGSSYEQYF
CDR3nt: TGTGCCAGCTCCGAAACAGGTTTCGGGAGCTCCTACGAGCAGTACTTC